Shown below are 18 T cell receptor beta chains from a single sample sequenced in a study of TIL therapy for anti-PD-1-resistant metastatic lung cancer (dated by TCRdb to 2020 to 2023). TCR beta CDR3 regions were amplified from genomic DNA by bias-controlled multiplex PCR with the immunoSEQ v3 hsTCRB kit. TCRdb re-hosts the immuneACCESS table, in-frame sequences only. Its copies lack some clones; in the studies checked, an unresolved V gene accounts for under half of them, and the cause for the rest is not known. For this sample the table gives fewer than 60,000 clones, of which 86% were detected only once. The top ten constitute about 5% of the sample. This specimen's time point label, per the study, means: pre-treatment sample, taken before nivolumab and TIL therapy. The starting material was blood, obtained at baseline. These TCRs come from a person aged 25 to 79 with non-small cell lung cancer.

The chain links TRBV6-2 or TRBV6-3 to TRBJ1-5; D perhaps matches TRBD1 (5 bases). The CDR3 covers 15 residues. Between the trimmed V and J ends, which lost 2 bases and 1 base, there was a span of 9 bases. Germline V gene sequence: CDR1 MNHEY, CDR2 SVGEGT. In DNA form, the CDR3 reads TGTGCCAGCAGTTACCCCGACAGAAGCAATCAGCCCCAGCATTTT. Translation: CASSYPDRSNQPQHF.

The gene calls are TRBV27 and TRBJ2-6; possible D gene TRBD2, 6 bases. V was shortened by 6 bases and J by 1 base, with 16 bases between the two germline ends. The CDR3 consists of 17 residues. Germline CDR1 MNHEY, CDR2 SMNVEV (reference sequence). The CDR3 nucleotides are TGTGCCAGCAGCCCGCGGGGCACTCGGTCTGGGGCCAACGTCCTGACTTTC. It is translated as CASSPRGTRSGANVLTF.

The chain carries TRBV19 and TRBJ1-1, with D unclear. Per germline, CDR1 LNHDA and CDR2 SQIVND (reference sequence). The CDR3 is made up of 14 amino acids. V lost 3 bases to trimming and J lost 1 base, with 9 bases between them. Written as DNA, the CDR3 is TGTGCCAGTAGTATTTGGGAAAAGAACACTGAAGCTTTCTTT. This encodes CASSIWEKNTEAFF.

The genes are TRBV4-2 and TRBJ2-2; possibly TRBD1 or TRBD2 for D (6 bases each). Trimming stripped 0 bases from V and 1 base from J, with 18 bases between. Looked up from germline, CDR1 is LGHNA and CDR2 is YNFKEQ. The length of the CDR3 is 19 residues. This chain's CDR3 is CASSQEGASFGRNTGELFF. The CDR3 DNA reads TGTGCCAGCAGCCAAGAGGGGGCGTCGTTCGGGAGGAACACCGGGGAGCTGTTTTTT.

This clone occurred once. The chain recombines TRBV7-2 with TRBJ1-2, with 9 nucleotides matching TRBD1. V trimming: 2 bases; J trimming: 4 bases; junction bases outside the gene matches: 5. The CDR3 has 15 residues. Germline CDR1 and CDR2: SGHTA and FQGNSA. CDR3 coding DNA: TGTGCCAGCAGCTTAACAGGGGGCGGTTCCTATGGCTACACCTTC. This codes for CASSLTGGGSYGYTF.

This clone has just one count. The V call is TRBV6-5, the J call TRBJ1-1; no definite D call. Trimming pared 2 bases from V and 2 bases from J, leaving 12 bases between. The CDR3 length is 15 residues. The germline gives CDR1 MNHEY, CDR2 SVGAGI. CDR3 sequence reads: CASSYGLEVNTEAFF. For the CDR3, the DNA is TGTGCCAGCAGTTACGGCCTGGAGGTAAACACTGAAGCTTTCTTT.

V usage is TRBV6-2 or TRBV6-3 and J usage is TRBJ2-3, with TRBD2 identical over 13 bases. CDR3 length equals 18 residues. Trimming cost V 5 bases and J 3 bases; bases outside gene matches: 11. Germline-derived CDR1 and CDR2 are MNHEY and SVGEGT. Here the CDR3 reads CASSALLAGGRRTDTQYF. Written as DNA, the CDR3 is TGTGCCAGCAGTGCACTACTAGCGGGAGGGCGGCGGACAGATACGCAGTATTTT.

This clone was observed a few times. The CDR3 region has the DNA TGCGCCAGCAGCCAAGAAGTACCGGGACAGGGGGGCAATGAGCAGTTCTTC. Its translation is CASSQEVPGQGGNEQFF. The chain combines TRBV4-3 with TRBJ2-1; 11 bases map to TRBD1. Per the germline V gene, CDR1 is LGHNA and CDR2 is YSLEER. The J segment lost 6 bases and the V segment lost 0 bases, leaving 7 bases of the junction unmatched. The CDR3 contains 17 residues.

The chain combines TRBV6-2 or TRBV6-3 with TRBJ2-1, with D possibly TRBD2 on 6 matching bases. Germline V gives CDR1 MNHEY, CDR2 SVGEGT. V was cut by 4 bases and J by 1 base, with 14 bases left in between. This CDR3 comprises 16 residues. This CDR3 reads CASSSIIAASYNEQFF. The CDR3 bases are TGTGCCAGCAGTTCTATCATAGCGGCTTCCTACAATGAGCAGTTCTTC.

This clone was observed a few times. The genes are TRBV3-1 (or the pseudogene TRBV3-2) and TRBJ2-3; D is ambiguous. Trimming cost V 1 base and J 1 base, with 6 bases left between them. The germline gives CDR1 LGHDT, CDR2 YNNKEL (reference sequence). The CDR3 is 14 amino acids. The CDR3, as DNA: TGTGCCAGCAGCCAAGTAACCCGCACAGATACGCAGTATTTT. Its protein product is CASSQVTRTDTQYF.

The chain links TRBV5-1 to TRBJ2-7; D gene ambiguous. V was trimmed by 0 bases and J by 3 bases, leaving 7 bases between them. Germline values: CDR1 SGHRS, CDR2 YFSETQ. The CDR3 is 13 amino acids. This chain's CDR3 is CASSLVVDYEQYF. As DNA, the CDR3 is TGCGCCAGCAGCTTGGTGGTTGACTACGAGCAGTACTTC.

The chain has TRBV11-3 and TRBJ1-6, with a weak D call TRBD1 (6 bases). The length of the CDR3 is 13 residues. Trimming removed 11 bases from V and 0 bases from J, with 8 bases in between. Germline CDR1 SGHNT, CDR2 YENEEA. Here the CDR3 DNA reads TGTGCCCAGGGGAGCTCCTATAATTCACCCCTCCACTTT. Translating it yields CAQGSSYNSPLHF. The variable domain in full, completed from reference TRBV11-3 and TRBJ1-6, reads EAGVVQSPRYKIIEKKQPVAFWCNPISGHNTLYWYLQNLGQGPELLIRYENEEAVDDSQLPKDRFSAERLKGVDSTLKIQPAELGDSAVYLCAQGSSYNSPLHFGNGTRLTVT.

The chain uses TRBV7-6 and TRBJ2-3; D possibly corresponds to TRBD2 (6 bases). CDR1 is SGHVS, CDR2 FNYEAQ, per germline. The CDR3 covers 16 residues. V was pared by 5 bases and J by 4 bases, with 19 bases between. The CDR3 protein is CASSPLTSPLADTQYF. In nucleotides, the CDR3 is TGTGCCAGCAGCCCATTGACTAGTCCCCTCGCAGATACGCAGTATTTT.

The gene calls are TRBV19 and TRBJ1-5; TRBD1 might be the D (5 bases). Trimming stripped 5 bases from V and 2 bases from J, with 13 bases between. Per germline, CDR1 LNHDA and CDR2 SQIVND (reference sequence). The CDR3 has 15 residues. The DNA for the CDR3 is TGTGCCAGTAGTTTCACAGGCTTGCGCAATCAGCCCCAGCATTTT. As protein: CASSFTGLRNQPQHF.

This clone has a single count. V gene TRBV11-2 combines with J gene TRBJ1-2, with D perhaps matching TRBD1 (5 bases). The CDR3 covers 15 residues. Germline values: CDR1 SGHAT, CDR2 FQNNGV. Trimming removed 5 bases from V and 4 bases from J, with 17 bases in between. CDR3: CASSLTGGRSYGYTF. DNA of the CDR3: TGTGCCAGCAGCCTAACCGGGGGGAGAAGCTATGGCTACACCTTC. The full variable domain, completed using reference TRBV11-2 and TRBJ1-2, is EAGVAQSPRYKIIEKRQSVAFWCNPISGHATLYWYQQILGQGPKLLIQFQNNGVVDDSQLPKDRFSAERLKGVDSTLKIQPAKLEDSAVYLCASSLTGGRSYGYTFGSGTRLTVV.

This chain joins TRBV28 and TRBJ2-5; 8 nucleotides align to TRBD2. Germline CDR1 MDHEN, CDR2 SYDVKM. The V segment lost 4 bases and the J segment 0 bases; nucleotides outside the gene matches: 4. The CDR3 loop spans 15 amino acids. Here the CDR3 reads CASSSGGADQETQYF. Written as DNA, the CDR3 is TGTGCCAGCAGTTCCGGGGGGGCCGACCAAGAGACCCAGTACTTC.

V gene TRBV18 combines with J gene TRBJ2-6; D is uncertain. The germline V and J ends were trimmed by 6 bases and 1 base, with 4 bases remaining between them. The germline CDR1 and CDR2 sequences are KGHSH and LQKENI. The CDR3 has 13 residues. DNA of the CDR3: TGTGCCAGCTCGTCATCTGGGGCCAACGTCCTGACTTTC. It specifies CASSSSGANVLTF.

A few counts support this clone. The gene calls are TRBV4-3 and TRBJ1-6; the D gene is possibly TRBD1 (6 bases). The CDR3 sequence is 15 residues long. The germline V gene has CDR1 LGHNA and CDR2 YSLEER. V lost 5 bases and J lost 10, with 18 bases in between. CDR3 region: CASSSQGGTYSPLHF. CDR3 nucleotides: TGCGCCAGCAGCTCCCAGGGTGGGACATACTCACCCCTCCACTTT.